The rows below give T cell receptor beta chains drawn from one sample of a study of blood T cell repertoires in COVID-19. This table comes from immunoSEQ multiplex PCR, and its TCRdb copy is limited to in-frame clones, with some not included. The data hold approximately 53,000 clones, with 82% observed a single time. Source material: peripheral blood. Receptors originate from a woman aged 55-70 years with acute or convalescent COVID-19. The CDR3 runs from the conserved cysteine through the conserved F or W. A D gene is named only where the DNA matches it firmly. Not all rows give a size; the values are once, few, many and, for expanded clones, a class.

D gene	clone size	V gene	J gene	CDR3 protein	CDR3 DNA
TRBD1	NA	TRBV10-1	TRBJ1-4	CASSESTGGTEKLFF	TGCGCCAGCAGTGAGTCGACAGGGGGTACCGAAAAACTGTTTTTT
NA	NA	TRBV27	TRBJ1-5	CASSLLGRQTSTKPQHF	TGTGCCAGCAGTTTATTAGGTCGACAGACCTCAACGAAGCCCCAGCATTTT
TRBD2	once	TRBV30	TRBJ2-3	CAWTLAGGPAFTQYF	TGTGCCTGGACATTAGCGGGGGGGCCAGCGTTTACGCAGTATTTT
TRBD1	NA	TRBV30	TRBJ1-1	CAWSAGQGRLVNTEAFF	TGTGCCTGGAGCGCCGGACAGGGGCGGTTGGTGAACACTGAAGCTTTCTTT
NA	few	TRBV24-1	TRBJ2-2	CATSGPGNTGELFF	TGTGCCACCAGTGGTCCGGGGAACACCGGGGAGCTGTTTTTT
TRBD2	NA	TRBV2	TRBJ2-7	CASTAGLSSYEQYF	TGTGCCAGTACAGCGGGACTAAGCTCCTACGAGCAGTACTTC
TRBD2	few	TRBV28	TRBJ2-1	CASSVLAEPNNEQFF	TGTGCCAGCAGTGTTCTAGCGGAGCCGAACAATGAGCAGTTCTTC
TRBD1	once	TRBV6-2/TRBV6-3	TRBJ1-1	CASSYTGQGMGEAFF	TGTGCCAGCAGTTACACGGGACAGGGTATGGGTGAAGCTTTCTTT
NA	few	TRBV19	TRBJ1-2	CASRKDTYGYTF	TGTGCCAGTAGAAAGGACACCTATGGCTACACCTTC
TRBD2	NA	TRBV9	TRBJ2-5	CASSVGGGAWETQYF	TGTGCCAGCAGCGTAGGCGGGGGGGCCTGGGAGACCCAGTACTTC
NA	NA	TRBV7-9	TRBJ1-4	CASNPPGTNEKLFF	TGTGCCAGCAATCCTCCAGGGACTAATGAAAAACTGTTTTTT
NA	NA	TRBV7-2	TRBJ1-4	CASSQQGSPNEKLFF	TGTGCCAGCAGCCAGCAGGGGTCGCCTAATGAAAAACTGTTTTTT
TRBD2	NA	TRBV6-4	TRBJ2-3	CASSLTSGGADTQYF	TGTGCCAGCAGCCTGACTAGCGGGGGAGCAGATACGCAGTATTTT
TRBD2	few	TRBV19	TRBJ2-7	CASNHGGRGEQYF	TGTGCCAGTAACCACGGGGGGAGGGGCGAGCAGTACTTC
NA	NA	TRBV12-5	TRBJ1-1	CASGGQIMNTEAFF	TGTGCTAGTGGGGGACAAATCATGAACACTGAAGCTTTCTTT
TRBD1	NA	TRBV7-2	TRBJ1-1	CASSLVTGNFEAFF	TGTGCCAGCAGCTTAGTGACAGGGAACTTTGAAGCTTTCTTT
TRBD1	NA	TRBV29-1	TRBJ2-5	CSVNRGVETQYF	TGCAGCGTCAACAGGGGTGTGGAGACCCAGTACTTC
TRBD1	NA	TRBV6-2/TRBV6-3	TRBJ2-1	CASSRQGWEQFF	TGTGCCAGCAGTCGACAGGGTTGGGAGCAGTTCTTC